This TCR beta chain was sequenced during a study of tissue T cells after allogeneic stem cell transplantation. Specified time point: mouse harvest day 14 after allogeneic transplant. The graft held 10^6 splenic CD5+ T cells and 10^7 T-cell-depleted bone marrow cells. For this clone: Germline and genes here are mouse. Coverage ceases 1 residue before the CDR3 finishes, and the germline J gene fills in the end.

Profiled with immunoSEQ multiplex PCR; TCRdb holds only in-frame clones, not every one. The data hold about 1,400 clones, with about three fifths observed a single time. Germline V gene data show CDR1 as SGHSN and CDR2 as HYEKVE. The CDR3 has 15 amino acids. V was cut by 0 bases and J by 2 bases, with 11 bases left in between. The V and J genes are TRBV12-1 and TRBJ2-4; D is possibly TRBD1 (6 bases). The sample was liver tissue. The sequence derives from a female BALB/c mouse given C57BL/6 T cells with graft-versus-host disease after an allogeneic hematopoietic cell transplant. The part of the CDR3 DNA that was read is TGTGCCAGCTCTCTCAGGGGGAGAAATCAAAACACCTTGTAC. This sequence encodes CASSLRGRNQNTLY. The complete CDR3 protein is CASSLRGRNQNTLYF.